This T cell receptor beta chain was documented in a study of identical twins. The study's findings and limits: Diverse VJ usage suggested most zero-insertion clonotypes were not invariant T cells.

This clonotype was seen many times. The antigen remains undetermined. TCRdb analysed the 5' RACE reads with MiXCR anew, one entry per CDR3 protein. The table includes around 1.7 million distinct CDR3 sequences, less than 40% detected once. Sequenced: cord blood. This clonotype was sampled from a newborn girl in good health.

This CDR3 reads CASSKTGLYTDTQYF. The CDR3 DNA reads TGTGCCAGCAGTAAGACAGGGTTATACACAGATACGCAGTATTTT. The rearrangement links TRBV12-3 or TRBV12-4 to TRBJ2-3; 7 bases map to TRBD1. J gave up 2 bases and V 5 bases, and 7 bases lay outside the gene matches. The CDR3 has 15 residues.